The 10 T cell receptor beta chains presented below share a single source sample, sequenced in a study of control samples from healthy donors and cancer patients. Here immunoSEQ multiplex PCR was the method, and the copy in TCRdb shows in-frame clones only, minus some. The table shows 29,000 or so clones, with around 90% occurring only once. Specimen: formalin-fixed, paraffin-embedded tissue. The receptors were sampled from a female donor with melanoma.

As to this clone: A read error may account for a junction end that differs from germline. This chain links TRBV10-3 with TRBJ2-4; the D gene is possibly TRBD1 (5 bases). This CDR3 has 13 residues. Germline V lookup: CDR1 ENHRY, CDR2 SYGVKD. The CDR3 spells CAISEARARVVNF. The DNA for the CDR3 is TGTGCCATCAGTGAGGCTCGTGCCAGGGTCGTGAACTTC.

This clone was counted a few times. The chain combines TRBV23-1 with TRBJ1-1; D perhaps matches TRBD1 (6 bases). TRBV23-1 is flagged as an ORF with uncertain function. V lost 8 bases, J lost 2 bases, and 15 bases lay in between. This CDR3 contains 14 residues. The CDR3 nucleotides are TGCGCCAGCGGGCAACAGGGCCCCAACACTGAAGCTTTCTTT. Its translation is CASGQQGPNTEAFF.

The rearrangement links TRBV5-1 to TRBJ2-7, with 9 bases identical to TRBD2. The germline V gene has CDR1 SGHRS and CDR2 YFSETQ. The CDR3 runs 14 residues. The ends lost 0 bases at V and 3 bases at J; junction bases unmatched: 1. CDR3 protein: CASSLGLADYEQYF. CDR3 DNA sequence: TGCGCCAGCAGCTTGGGACTAGCGGACTACGAGCAGTACTTC.

The chain uses TRBV21-1 and TRBJ2-5. TRBV21-1 is assigned pseudogene status. The CDR3 consists of 10 residues. Written as DNA, the CDR3 is TGTGCCAGCAGCAAAGAGACCCAGTACTTC. Residues: CASSKETQYF.

The rearrangement uses TRBV10-3 and TRBJ1-6; no clear D gene. The germline V gene has CDR1 ENHRY and CDR2 SYGVKD. This CDR3 has 12 amino acids. Deletions cut 3 bases from V and 7 bases from J, with 4 bases between. CDR3 bases: TGTGCCATCAGTGACAGAAATTCACCCCTCCACTTT. It yields the protein CAISDRNSPLHF.

Turning to this clone: Mismatch with germline at one junction end may stem from a read error. The rearrangement uses TRBV5-5 and TRBJ2-5; D perhaps matches TRBD1 (6 bases). Germline CDR1 and CDR2: SGHKS and YYEKEE (reference sequence). This CDR3 has 15 residues. The CDR3 loop reads CVSSLIWDNQETQYF. In DNA form, the CDR3 reads TGTGTCAGCAGCCTAATCTGGGACAACCAAGAGACCCAGTACTTC.

The chain recombines TRBV6-6 with TRBJ1-6; no reliable D call. The germline V and J ends were trimmed by 5 bases and 4 bases, with 12 bases remaining between them. Germline CDR1 MNHNY, CDR2 SVGAGI (reference sequence). The CDR3 is 15 residues long. The CDR3 spells CASSALERYNSPLHF. The CDR3 DNA reads as TGTGCCAGCAGTGCTCTAGAACGATATAATTCACCCCTCCACTTT.

The chain links TRBV10-3 to TRBJ1-1; D unclear. Germline CDR1 reads ENHRY; CDR2 reads SYGVKD. V lost 2 bases to trimming and J lost 1 base, with 8 bases between them. The length of the CDR3 is 14 residues. The CDR3: CAISENFKNTEAFF. DNA of the CDR3: TGTGCCATCAGTGAGAATTTCAAGAACACTGAAGCTTTCTTT.

V is TRBV7-2 and J is TRBJ1-2, with 9 positions matching TRBD1. The CDR3 runs to 17 residues. The V and J ends lost 5 bases and 4 bases, in that order; junction bases with no gene match: 14. Germline V gene lookup returns CDR1 SGHTA and CDR2 FQGNSA. Here the CDR3 reads CASSRDLGTGGVYGYTF. In DNA, the CDR3 is TGTGCCAGCAGCCGCGACCTCGGAACAGGGGGCGTCTATGGCTACACCTTC.

The J gene is TRBJ2-5, the V gene TRBV27, with 7 bases that match TRBD2. The ends lost 10 bases at V and 4 bases at J; junction bases unmatched: 21. The CDR3 totals 17 residues. Germline CDR1 reads MNHEY; CDR2 reads SMNVEV (reference sequence). The CDR3 DNA reads as TGTGCCATCGGCCCCCGGTGGGTGGCGGGAGTCCCAGAGACCCAGTACTTC. Amino acid sequence: CAIGPRWVAGVPETQYF.